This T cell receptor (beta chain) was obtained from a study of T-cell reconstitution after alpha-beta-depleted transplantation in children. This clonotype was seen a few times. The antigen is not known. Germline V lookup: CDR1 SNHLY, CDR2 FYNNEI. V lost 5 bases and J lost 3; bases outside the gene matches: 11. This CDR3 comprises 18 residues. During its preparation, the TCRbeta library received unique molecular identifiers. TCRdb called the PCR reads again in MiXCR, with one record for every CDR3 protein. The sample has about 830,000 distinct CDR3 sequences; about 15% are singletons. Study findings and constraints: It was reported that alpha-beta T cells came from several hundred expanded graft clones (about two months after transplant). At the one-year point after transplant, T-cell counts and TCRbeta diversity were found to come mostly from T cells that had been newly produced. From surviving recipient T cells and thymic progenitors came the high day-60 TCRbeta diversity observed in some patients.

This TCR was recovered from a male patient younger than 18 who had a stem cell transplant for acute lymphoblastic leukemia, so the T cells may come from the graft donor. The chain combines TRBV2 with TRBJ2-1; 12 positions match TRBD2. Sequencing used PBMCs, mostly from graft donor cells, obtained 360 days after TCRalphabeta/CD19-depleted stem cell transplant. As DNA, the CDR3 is TGTGCCAGCAGTATAGTGCTAGCGGGAGGGAGGGGCTACAATGAGCAGTTCTTC. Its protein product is CASSIVLAGGRGYNEQFF.